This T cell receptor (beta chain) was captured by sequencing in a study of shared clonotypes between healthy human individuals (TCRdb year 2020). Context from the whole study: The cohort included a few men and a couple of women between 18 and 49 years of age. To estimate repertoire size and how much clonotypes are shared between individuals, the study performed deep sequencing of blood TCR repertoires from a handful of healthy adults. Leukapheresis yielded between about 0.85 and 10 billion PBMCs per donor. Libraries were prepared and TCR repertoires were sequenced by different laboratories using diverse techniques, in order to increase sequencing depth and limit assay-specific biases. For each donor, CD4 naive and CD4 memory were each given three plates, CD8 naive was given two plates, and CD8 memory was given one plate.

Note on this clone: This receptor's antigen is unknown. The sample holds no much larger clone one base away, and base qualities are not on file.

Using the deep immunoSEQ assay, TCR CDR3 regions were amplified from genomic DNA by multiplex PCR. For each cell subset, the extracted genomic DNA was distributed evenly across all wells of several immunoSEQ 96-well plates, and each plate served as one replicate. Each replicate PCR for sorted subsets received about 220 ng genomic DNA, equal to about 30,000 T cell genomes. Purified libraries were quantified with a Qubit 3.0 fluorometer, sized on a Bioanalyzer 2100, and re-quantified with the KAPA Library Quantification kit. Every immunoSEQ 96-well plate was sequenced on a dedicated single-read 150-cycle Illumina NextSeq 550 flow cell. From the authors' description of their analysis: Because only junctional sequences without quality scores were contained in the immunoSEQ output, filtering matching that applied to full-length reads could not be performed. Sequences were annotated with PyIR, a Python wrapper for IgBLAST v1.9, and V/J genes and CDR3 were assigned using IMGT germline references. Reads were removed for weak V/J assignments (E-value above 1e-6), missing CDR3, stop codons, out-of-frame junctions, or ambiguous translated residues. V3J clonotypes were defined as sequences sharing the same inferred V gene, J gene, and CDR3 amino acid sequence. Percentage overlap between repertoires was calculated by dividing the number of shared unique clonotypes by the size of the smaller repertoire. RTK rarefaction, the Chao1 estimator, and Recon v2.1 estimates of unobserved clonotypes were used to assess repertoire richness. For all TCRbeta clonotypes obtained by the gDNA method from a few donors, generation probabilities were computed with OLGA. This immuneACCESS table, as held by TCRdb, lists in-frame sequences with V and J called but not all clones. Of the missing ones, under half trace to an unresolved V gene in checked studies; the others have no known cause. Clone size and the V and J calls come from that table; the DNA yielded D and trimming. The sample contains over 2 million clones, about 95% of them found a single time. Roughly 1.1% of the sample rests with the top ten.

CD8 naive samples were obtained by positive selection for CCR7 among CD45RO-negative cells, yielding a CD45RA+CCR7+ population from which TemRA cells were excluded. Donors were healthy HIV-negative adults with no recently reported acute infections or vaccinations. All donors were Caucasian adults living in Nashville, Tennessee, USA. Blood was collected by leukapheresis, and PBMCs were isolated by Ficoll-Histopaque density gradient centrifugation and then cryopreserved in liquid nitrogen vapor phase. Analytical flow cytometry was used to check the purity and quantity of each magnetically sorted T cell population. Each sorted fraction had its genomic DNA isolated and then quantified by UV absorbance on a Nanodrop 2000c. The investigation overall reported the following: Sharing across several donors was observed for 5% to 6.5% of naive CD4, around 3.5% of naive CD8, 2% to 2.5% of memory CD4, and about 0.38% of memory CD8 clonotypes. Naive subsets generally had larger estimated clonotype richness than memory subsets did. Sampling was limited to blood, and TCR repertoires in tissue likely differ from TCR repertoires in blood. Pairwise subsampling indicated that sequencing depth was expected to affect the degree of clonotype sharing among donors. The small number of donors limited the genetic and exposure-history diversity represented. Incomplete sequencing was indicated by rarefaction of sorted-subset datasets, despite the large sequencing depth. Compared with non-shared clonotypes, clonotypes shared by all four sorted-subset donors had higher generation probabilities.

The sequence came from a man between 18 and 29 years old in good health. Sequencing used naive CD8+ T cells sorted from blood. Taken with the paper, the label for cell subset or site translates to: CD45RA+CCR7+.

The DNA is as follows: TGTGCCAGCAGTGAAGTTCCGTTGGGGGGATATGAACTGGGCACTGAAGCTTTCTTT. Its coded protein is CASSEVPLGGYELGTEAFF. The V gene is TRBV6-1 and the J gene is TRBJ1-1; the D gene is perhaps TRBD1, from 5 matching bases. The CDR3 sequence holds 19 residues, the cysteine and phenylalanine included. CDR3 DNA is the only sequence kept; it has 57 bases, read in frame from the first base. CDR1 and CDR2 are drawn from the germline V gene: MNHNS, SASEGT. The junction carries 25 bases between V and J, which are trimmed by 1 base and 4 bases respectively.